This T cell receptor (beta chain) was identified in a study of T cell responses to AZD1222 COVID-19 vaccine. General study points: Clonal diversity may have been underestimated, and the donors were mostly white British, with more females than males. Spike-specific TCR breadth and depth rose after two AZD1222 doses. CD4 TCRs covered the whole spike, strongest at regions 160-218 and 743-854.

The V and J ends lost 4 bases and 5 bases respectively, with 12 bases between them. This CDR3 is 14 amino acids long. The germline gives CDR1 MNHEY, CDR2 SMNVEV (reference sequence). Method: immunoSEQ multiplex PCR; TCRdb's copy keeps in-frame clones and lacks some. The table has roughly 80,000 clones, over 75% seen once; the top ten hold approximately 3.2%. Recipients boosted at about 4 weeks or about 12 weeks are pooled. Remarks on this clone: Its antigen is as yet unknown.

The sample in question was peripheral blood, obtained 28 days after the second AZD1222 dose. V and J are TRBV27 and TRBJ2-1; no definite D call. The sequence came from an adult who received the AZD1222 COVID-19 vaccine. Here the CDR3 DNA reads TGTGCCAGCAGTTGGGATATCTCGGACAATGAGCAGTTCTTC. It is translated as CASSWDISDNEQFF.